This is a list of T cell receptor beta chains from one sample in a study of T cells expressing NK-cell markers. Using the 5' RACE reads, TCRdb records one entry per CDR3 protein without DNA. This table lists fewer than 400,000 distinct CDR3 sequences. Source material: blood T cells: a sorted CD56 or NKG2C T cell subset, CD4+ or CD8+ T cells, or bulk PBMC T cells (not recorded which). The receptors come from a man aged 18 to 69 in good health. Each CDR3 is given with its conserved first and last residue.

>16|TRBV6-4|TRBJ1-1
CASRRDRRASNTEAFF
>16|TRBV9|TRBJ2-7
CASSAGSGPSSYEQYF
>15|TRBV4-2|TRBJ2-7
CASSQNTGGPYEQYF
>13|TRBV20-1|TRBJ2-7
CSAPGTVSYEQYF
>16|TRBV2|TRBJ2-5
CASSGTLAGGLETQYF
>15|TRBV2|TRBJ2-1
CASSNRLAGNNEQFF
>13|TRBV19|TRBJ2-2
CASRFPGGGELFF
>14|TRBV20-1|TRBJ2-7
CSALSTVSTYEQYF
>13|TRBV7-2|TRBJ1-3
CASSRSGANTIYF
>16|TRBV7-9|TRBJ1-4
CASNFYGDATNEKLFF
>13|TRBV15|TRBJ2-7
CATSPRSTAEQYF
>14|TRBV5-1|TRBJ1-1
CASSWTGSNTEAFF
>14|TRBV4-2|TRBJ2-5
CASSRSGGGETQYF
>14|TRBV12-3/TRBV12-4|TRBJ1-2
CASSWDRASYGYTF
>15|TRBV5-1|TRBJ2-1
CASSLLEGDHNEQFF
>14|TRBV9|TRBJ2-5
CASSVVGVEGTQYF
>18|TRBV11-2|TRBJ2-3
CASSLPPGTPVGTDTQYF
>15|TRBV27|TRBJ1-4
CASSYRGGGNEKLFF
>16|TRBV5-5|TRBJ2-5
CASSLFSGHGGETQYF